This T cell receptor (beta chain) was recorded in a study of early T cells in non-severe SARS-CoV-2 infection. Across the whole study: Unsorted whole blood bulk RNA was sequenced, with unpaired chains.

Whole-study results and caveats: Anti-spike CD8 specificities were favored by VDJdb matching, whose results missed private and CD4 specificities.

The protocol attached unique molecular identifiers to individual cDNA molecules. TCRdb called the 5' RACE reads again in MiXCR, with one record for every CDR3 protein. The sample yields roughly 75,000 distinct CDR3 sequences, about 9.6% seen once. Deletions cut 8 bases from V and 8 bases from J, with 31 bases between. The germline V gene has CDR1 MDHEN and CDR2 SYDVKM. The CDR3 length is 18 residues. This clonotype showed up many times. The antigen is undetermined. The sequence was obtained from an adult who was a healthcare worker with PCR-confirmed SARS-CoV-2 infection or an uninfected control (not recorded which). Sequences were obtained from whole blood. The rearrangement uses TRBV28 and TRBJ2-1; D gene ambiguous. The DNA of the CDR3 is TGTGCCAGCCGACGATCCCCCGTTTCGGACGCCCCTAAGTATGAGCAGTTCTTC. This translates into CASRRSPVSDAPKYEQFF.